This TCR beta chain comes out of a study of read filtering for tumor transcriptome and immune sequencing. Study-level background: 8 patients were R-ISS I, 16 were R-ISS II, more than five were R-ISS III. Findings of the study overall: Single-read clonotypes: around 81% of IR-seq clonotypes (around 3.5% of reads), about 75% of RNA-seq clonotypes (less than 50% of reads).

Every patient had bone marrow sampled while the disease was active. From approximately 430 ng of RNA, a library with molecular barcoded alpha/delta and beta/gamma adaptors was made. TCRdb fed the reads into MiXCR, producing one record per CDR3 protein. The data contain some 120,000 distinct CDR3 sequences, roughly 13% of them singletons. On this clonotype itself: Antigen unknown.

Sequenced material: a population of CD138-negative cells sorted from bone marrow. The receptor comes from a donor over 35 with multiple myeloma.

The CDR3 coding sequence is TGTGCCAGCAGTGAGTCCAGGGCTCCTCAGCCCCAGCATTTT. Translated: CASSESRAPQPQHF. This chain uses TRBV2 with TRBJ1-5, with D possibly matching TRBD1 (5 bases). In germline, CDR1 is SNHLY, CDR2 FYNNEI. The CDR3 length is 14 residues. V was cut by 3 bases and J by 6 bases, with 12 bases left in between. Supplemented by reference TRBV2 and TRBJ1-5, the full variable domain reads EPEVTQTPSHQVTQMGQEVILRCVPISNHLYFYWYRQILGQKVEFLVSFYNNEISEKSEIFDDQFSVERPDGSNFTLKIRSTKLEDSAMYFCASSESRAPQPQHFGDGTRLSIL.